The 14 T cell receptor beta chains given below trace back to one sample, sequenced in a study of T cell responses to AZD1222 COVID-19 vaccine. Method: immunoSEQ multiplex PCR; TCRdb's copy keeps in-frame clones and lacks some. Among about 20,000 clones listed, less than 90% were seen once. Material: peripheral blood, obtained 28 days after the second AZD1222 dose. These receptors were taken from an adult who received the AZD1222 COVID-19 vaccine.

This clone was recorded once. The CDR3 region is CASSPTSGRETQYF. The CDR3 DNA follows: TGTGCCAGTAGTCCAACTAGCGGGAGGGAGACCCAGTACTTC. The chain couples TRBV19 to TRBJ2-5; TRBD2 aligns across 12 bases. The CDR3 consists of 14 residues. Germline values: CDR1 LNHDA, CDR2 SQIVND (reference sequence). V shed 5 bases, J shed 5 bases, and the junction held 3 bases outside the gene matches.

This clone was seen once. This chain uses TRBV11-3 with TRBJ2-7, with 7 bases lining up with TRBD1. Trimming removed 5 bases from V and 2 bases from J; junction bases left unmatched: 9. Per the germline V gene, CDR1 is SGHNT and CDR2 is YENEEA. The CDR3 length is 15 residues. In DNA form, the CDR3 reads TGTGCCAGCAGCACCGATGGGGGACAGACCTACGAGCAGTACTTC. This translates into CASSTDGGQTYEQYF.

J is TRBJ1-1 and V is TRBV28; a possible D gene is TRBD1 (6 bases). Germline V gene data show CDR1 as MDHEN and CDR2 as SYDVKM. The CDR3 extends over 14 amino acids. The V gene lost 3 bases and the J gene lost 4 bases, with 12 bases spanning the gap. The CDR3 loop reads CASSFTGLGTEAFF. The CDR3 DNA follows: TGTGCCAGCAGTTTTACAGGGCTGGGCACTGAAGCTTTCTTT.

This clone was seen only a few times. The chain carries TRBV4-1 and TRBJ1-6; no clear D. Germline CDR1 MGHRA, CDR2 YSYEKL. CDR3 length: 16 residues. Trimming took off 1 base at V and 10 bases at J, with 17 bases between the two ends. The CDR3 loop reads CASSQAPRGRESPLHF. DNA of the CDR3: TGCGCCAGCAGCCAAGCGCCCCGCGGGAGGGAGTCACCCCTCCACTTT.

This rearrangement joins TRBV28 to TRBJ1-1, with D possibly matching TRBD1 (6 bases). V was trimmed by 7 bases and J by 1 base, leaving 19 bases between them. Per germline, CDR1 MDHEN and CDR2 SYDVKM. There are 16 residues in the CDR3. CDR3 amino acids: CASNPPGARKNTEAFF. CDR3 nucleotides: TGTGCCAGCAACCCCCCAGGGGCAAGAAAGAACACTGAAGCTTTCTTT. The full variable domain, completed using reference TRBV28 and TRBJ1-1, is DVKVTQSSRYLVKRTGEKVFLECVQDMDHENMFWYRQDPGLGLRLIYFSYDVKMKEKGDIPEGYSVSREKKERFSLILESASTNQTSMYLCASNPPGARKNTEAFFGQGTRLTVV.

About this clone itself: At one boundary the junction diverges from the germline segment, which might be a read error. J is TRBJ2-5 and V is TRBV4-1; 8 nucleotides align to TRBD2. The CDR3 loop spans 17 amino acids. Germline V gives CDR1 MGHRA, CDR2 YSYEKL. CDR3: CASSQDFLAGGVRTQYF. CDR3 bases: TGCGCCAGCAGTCAAGATTTCCTAGCGGGCGGGGTCCGGACCCAGTACTTC.

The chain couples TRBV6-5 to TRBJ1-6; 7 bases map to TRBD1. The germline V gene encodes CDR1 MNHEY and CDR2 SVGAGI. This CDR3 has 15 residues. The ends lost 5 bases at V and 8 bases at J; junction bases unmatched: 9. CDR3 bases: TGTGCCAGCAGTCGAACAGGGGATGAAGATTCACCCCTCCACTTT. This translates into CASSRTGDEDSPLHF.

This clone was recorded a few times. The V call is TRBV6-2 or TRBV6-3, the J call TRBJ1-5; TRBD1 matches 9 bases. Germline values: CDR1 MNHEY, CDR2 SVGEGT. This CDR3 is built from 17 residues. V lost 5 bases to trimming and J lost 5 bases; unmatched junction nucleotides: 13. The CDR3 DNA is TGTGCCAGCAGTCAACCCCCGATGACAGGGGGGGATCAGCCCCAGCATTTT. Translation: CASSQPPMTGGDQPQHF.

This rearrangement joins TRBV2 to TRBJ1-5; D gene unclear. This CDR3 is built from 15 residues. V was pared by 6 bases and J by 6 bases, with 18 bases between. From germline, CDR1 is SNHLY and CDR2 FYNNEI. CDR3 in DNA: TGTGCCAGCAGACCGGCGCTTCGGTTCAGTCAGCCCCAGCATTTT. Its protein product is CASRPALRFSQPQHF.

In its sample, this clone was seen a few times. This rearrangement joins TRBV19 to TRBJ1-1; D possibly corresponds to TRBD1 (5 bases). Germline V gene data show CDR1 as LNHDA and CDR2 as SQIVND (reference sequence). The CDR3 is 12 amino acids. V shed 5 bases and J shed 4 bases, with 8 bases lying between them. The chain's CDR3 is CASSQGSTEAFF. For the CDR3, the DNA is TGTGCCAGTAGTCAGGGATCCACTGAAGCTTTCTTT.

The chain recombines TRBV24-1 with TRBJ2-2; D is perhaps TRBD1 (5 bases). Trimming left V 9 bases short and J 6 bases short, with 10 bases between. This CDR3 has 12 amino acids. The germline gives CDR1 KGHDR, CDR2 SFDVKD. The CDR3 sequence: CATQGFPGELFF. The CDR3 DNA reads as TGTGCCACCCAGGGATTCCCCGGGGAGCTGTTTTTT.

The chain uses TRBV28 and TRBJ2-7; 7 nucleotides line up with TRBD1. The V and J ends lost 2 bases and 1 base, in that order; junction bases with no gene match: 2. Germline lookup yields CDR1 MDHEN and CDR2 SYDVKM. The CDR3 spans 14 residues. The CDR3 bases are TGTGCCAGCAGTTTAAGGGGGCCATCCTACGAGCAGTACTTC. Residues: CASSLRGPSYEQYF.

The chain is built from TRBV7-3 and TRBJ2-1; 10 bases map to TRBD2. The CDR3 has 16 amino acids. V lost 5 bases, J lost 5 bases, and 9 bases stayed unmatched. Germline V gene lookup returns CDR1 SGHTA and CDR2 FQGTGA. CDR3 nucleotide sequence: TGTGCCAGCAGCCCCCACGGGACTAGCGAGAACAATGAGCAGTTCTTC. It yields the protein CASSPHGTSENNEQFF.

The CDR3: CASSRVGGVAGYGKNIQYF. The CDR3 DNA reads TGTGCCAGCAGCCGGGTAGGGGGAGTAGCGGGTTACGGCAAAAACATTCAGTACTTC. The gene calls are TRBV28 and TRBJ2-4; the D gene is possibly TRBD2 (7 bases). V was clipped by 6 bases and J by 3 bases, with 27 bases between them. Germline V lookup: CDR1 MDHEN, CDR2 SYDVKM. This CDR3 has 19 amino acids. The full variable domain, rest sourced from reference TRBV28 and TRBJ2-4, is DVKVTQSSRYLVKRTGEKVFLECVQDMDHENMFWYRQDPGLGLRLIYFSYDVKMKEKGDIPEGYSVSREKKERFSLILESASTNQTSMYLCASSRVGGVAGYGKNIQYFGAGTRLSVL.